This entry lists 25 T cell receptor beta chains sequenced from one sample in a study of blood T cell repertoires in COVID-19. TCRdb keeps only in-frame clones here, not all; method: immunoSEQ multiplex PCR. The repertoire holds around 190,000 clones, with around 76% as singletons. The sample was peripheral blood. The receptors were gathered from a woman between 50 and 59 years old with active or convalescent COVID-19.

The chain combines TRBV10-3 with TRBJ1-5; 8 positions agree with TRBD1. Germline lookup yields CDR1 ENHRY and CDR2 SYGVKD. CDR3 length: 13 amino acids. The V gene end was trimmed by 5 bases and the J gene end by 5 bases; junction bases not matched to a gene: 2. In nucleotides, the CDR3 is TGTGCCATCAGTAACAGGGGGGATCAGCCCCAGCATTTT. It codes for CAISNRGDQPQHF.

The rearrangement joins TRBV7-2 to TRBJ1-2, with no clear D. Germline V gene data show CDR1 as SGHTA and CDR2 as FQGNSA. Trimming shortened V by 3 bases and J by 2 bases, and 7 bases separated the two germline ends. There are 13 residues in the CDR3. The CDR3 nucleotides read TGTGCCAGCAGCTTCGGGGTGAACTATGGCTACACCTTC. It is translated as CASSFGVNYGYTF.

The chain is built from TRBV12-5 and TRBJ2-3; 8 positions agree with TRBD2. Germline CDR1 reads LGHNT; CDR2 reads FRNRAP. This CDR3 is built from 15 residues. The J segment lost 7 bases and the V segment lost 5 bases, leaving 11 bases of the junction unmatched. CDR3: CASGPGGTKYNTQYF. The CDR3 DNA reads as TGTGCTAGTGGTCCGGGGGGGACTAAATATAATACGCAGTATTTT. The full variable domain, rest sourced from reference TRBV12-5 and TRBJ2-3, is DARVTQTPRHKVTEMGQEVTMRCQPILGHNTVFWYRQTMMQGLELLAYFRNRAPLDDSGMPKDRFSAEMPDATLATLKIQPSEPRDSAVYFCASGPGGTKYNTQYFGPGTRLTVL.

The J gene is TRBJ1-1, the V gene TRBV6-5, with a weak D call TRBD1 (6 bases). V lost 6 bases, J lost 8 bases, and 13 bases lay in between. Germline V gene lookup returns CDR1 MNHEY and CDR2 SVGAGI. CDR3 length: 12 amino acids. The CDR3 sequence is CASRAGTTEAFF. The CDR3 DNA reads as TGTGCCAGCAGGGCCGGGACAACCGAAGCTTTCTTT.

Only one count was recorded for this clone. This chain joins TRBV7-2 and TRBJ2-7, with TRBD2 identical over 10 bases. J gave up 6 bases and V 4 bases, and 9 bases lay outside the gene matches. This CDR3 is 15 amino acids long. Germline V gene data show CDR1 as SGHTA and CDR2 as FQGNSA. The CDR3 reads CASSSSLAGAREQYF. The CDR3 region has the DNA TGTGCCAGCAGCTCCAGCCTAGCGGGGGCCCGCGAGCAGTACTTC.

V and J are TRBV18 and TRBJ1-1; D is uncertain. The length of the CDR3 is 14 residues. Trimming stripped 6 bases from V and 1 base from J, with 12 bases between. Germline V gives CDR1 KGHSH, CDR2 LQKENI. The DNA of the CDR3 is TGTGCCAGCTCGAGCTCGGGTGGGAACACTGAAGCTTTCTTT. Amino acids: CASSSSGGNTEAFF.

CDR3 sequence reads: CASSDKGLAGSSYNEQFF. The CDR3 DNA reads as TGTGCCAGCAGTGATAAGGGACTAGCGGGGAGCTCCTACAATGAGCAGTTCTTC. V usage is TRBV6-1 and J usage is TRBJ2-1; 13 positions match TRBD2. The J segment lost 0 bases and the V segment lost 3 bases, leaving 5 bases of the junction unmatched. Per germline, CDR1 MNHNS and CDR2 SASEGT. The CDR3 contains 18 residues.

The genes are TRBV6-1 and TRBJ1-1; TRBD1 matches at 7 bases. The CDR3 consists of 15 residues. J gave up 4 bases and V 1 base, and 6 bases lay outside the gene matches. Germline V CDR1 and CDR2: MNHNS, SASEGT. Here the CDR3 reads CASSEVEGAFTEAFF. The CDR3 DNA is TGTGCCAGCAGTGAAGTAGAGGGGGCGTTCACTGAAGCTTTCTTT.

The chain has TRBV7-9 and TRBJ2-5, with 14 bases aligning to TRBD2. CDR1 and CDR2 from the germline V gene are SEHNR and FQNEAQ (reference sequence). V shed 0 bases and J 4 bases; nucleotides not matched to a gene: 7. The CDR3 covers 18 residues. CDR3 protein: CASSLAPGLAGGPETQYF. The CDR3 DNA is TGTGCCAGCAGCTTAGCCCCCGGACTAGCGGGAGGCCCAGAGACCCAGTACTTC.

The chain links TRBV5-1 to TRBJ2-1; tentatively, D is TRBD1 (6 bases). V was trimmed by 1 base and J by 5 bases, leaving 16 bases between them. CDR3 length: 16 amino acids. Germline V gene data show CDR1 as SGHRS and CDR2 as YFSETQ. This chain's CDR3 is CASSLRAMDRHNEQFF. The CDR3 nucleotides read TGCGCCAGCAGCTTGCGGGCTATGGACAGACACAATGAGCAGTTCTTC.

The rearrangement links TRBV7-8 to TRBJ2-3, with 15 bases lining up with TRBD2. Losses at the gene ends were 4 bases for V and 8 bases for J; bases not matched to a gene: 10. CDR1 SGHVS and CDR2 FQNEAQ come from the germline V gene. The CDR3 has 17 residues. The CDR3 bases are TGTGCCAGCAGCTCATCCGGGACTAGCGGGAGGACGGGTACGCAGTATTTT. It specifies CASSSSGTSGRTGTQYF.

The V call is TRBV28, the J call TRBJ1-2; 7 positions match TRBD1. This CDR3 spans 13 amino acids. After removal of 5 bases from V and 6 bases from J, the junction contained 6 bases not matched to a gene. Germline V gene sequence: CDR1 MDHEN, CDR2 SYDVKM. The CDR3 region is CASSAPDRDGYTF. The CDR3 DNA reads TGTGCCAGCAGTGCCCCTGACAGGGATGGCTACACCTTC.

This chain uses TRBV7-2 with TRBJ2-2; D is perhaps TRBD2 (6 bases). This CDR3 is 15 amino acids long. Per the germline V gene, CDR1 is SGHTA and CDR2 is FQGNSA. The V gene lost 1 base and the J gene lost 5 bases, with 11 bases spanning the gap. CDR3 residues: CASSLVPGLTGELFF. CDR3 nucleotide sequence: TGTGCCAGCAGCTTAGTTCCGGGACTGACCGGGGAGCTGTTTTTT.

The chain carries TRBV28 and TRBJ1-2; 11 bases are shared with TRBD1. Germline CDR1 reads MDHEN; CDR2 reads SYDVKM. The CDR3 runs to 16 residues. V trimming: 4 bases; J trimming: 4 bases; junction bases outside the gene matches: 8. CDR3 sequence reads: CASSSGTGGAFYGYTF. The CDR3 DNA follows: TGTGCCAGCAGTTCCGGGACAGGGGGAGCCTTCTATGGCTACACCTTC.

This sequence joins TRBV28 and TRBJ1-1; D perhaps matches TRBD1 (6 bases). Deletions cut 5 bases from V and 7 bases from J, with 14 bases between. The CDR3 is made up of 13 amino acids. Germline CDR1 reads MDHEN; CDR2 reads SYDVKM. CDR3 protein: CASSDSGVVEAFF. Here the CDR3 DNA reads TGTGCCAGCAGTGATTCAGGGGTTGTTGAAGCTTTCTTT.

The rearrangement joins TRBV27 to TRBJ1-2, with D hard to call. The length of the CDR3 is 15 residues. Trimming stripped 3 bases from V and 1 base from J, with 12 bases between. Per germline, CDR1 MNHEY and CDR2 SMNVEV (reference sequence). The chain's CDR3 is CASSFWAGDNYGYTF. The DNA for the CDR3 is TGTGCCAGCAGTTTTTGGGCGGGAGATAACTATGGCTACACCTTC.

This clone was detected once. The V and J genes are TRBV5-1 and TRBJ2-7; TRBD2 agrees at 7 bases. The germline CDR1 and CDR2 sequences are SGHRS and YFSETQ. This CDR3 has 16 residues. With V trimmed by 0 bases and J by 2 bases, 8 bases remained unmatched. This chain's CDR3 is CASSLATGGTTYEQYF. CDR3 in DNA: TGCGCCAGCAGCTTGGCCACGGGGGGAACGACCTACGAGCAGTACTTC.

CDR3 amino acids: CASSPDFGDTEAFF. The DNA of the CDR3 is TGTGCCAGCTCACCCGACTTCGGGGACACTGAAGCTTTCTTT. The chain couples TRBV18 to TRBJ1-1; D ambiguous. The length of the CDR3 is 14 residues. CDR1 and CDR2 from the germline V gene are KGHSH and LQKENI. Trimming removed 3 bases from V and 3 bases from J, with 11 bases in between.

The CDR3 region has the DNA TGTGCCTGGAGTGGCCAGGGGGCCACTGAAGCTTTCTTT. This gives the protein CAWSGQGATEAFF. V usage is TRBV30 and J usage is TRBJ1-1; 8 bases line up with TRBD1. The V and J ends lost 1 base and 4 bases, in that order; junction bases with no gene match: 2. CDR1 and CDR2 (germline): GTSNPN, SVGIG (reference sequence). The CDR3 extends over 13 amino acids.

The table lists this clone with a count of one. V usage is TRBV19 and J usage is TRBJ2-2; 7 nucleotides match TRBD1. Trimming at V came to 5 bases and at J to 4 bases, leaving 4 bases not matched to a gene. Germline assignment: CDR1 LNHDA and CDR2 SQIVND (reference sequence). CDR3 size: 14 residues. CDR3 coding DNA: TGTGCCAGTAGTTCCGGACAGGTCACCGGGGAGCTGTTTTTT. Translation gives CASSSGQVTGELFF.

This clone was seen a few times. The chain is built from TRBV27 and TRBJ2-1, with D perhaps matching TRBD1 (5 bases). The CDR3 is 16 amino acids. CDR1 is MNHEY, CDR2 SMNVEV, per germline (reference sequence). Trimming shortened V by 3 bases and J by 3 bases, and 15 bases separated the two germline ends. The CDR3 coding sequence is TGTGCCAGCAGTTTTGTAGGGGCCGCTTACTACAATGAGCAGTTCTTC. This sequence encodes CASSFVGAAYYNEQFF.

This sequence joins TRBV13 and TRBJ1-3; D is unresolved. The germline CDR1 and CDR2 sequences are PRHDT and FYEKMQ (reference sequence). V was shortened by 2 bases and J by 4 bases, with 9 bases between the two germline ends. The CDR3 length is 14 residues. The CDR3 loop is CASSLSVTGNTIYF. DNA of the CDR3: TGTGCCAGCAGCTTATCGGTCACCGGAAACACCATATATTTT.

The sample holds many counts of this clone. The gene calls are TRBV19 and TRBJ2-3; D remains ambiguous. Germline values: CDR1 LNHDA, CDR2 SQIVND (reference sequence). Trimming pared 5 bases from V and 4 bases from J, leaving 13 bases between. The CDR3 sequence is 14 residues long. CDR3: CASSATLSPDTQYF. The CDR3, as DNA: TGTGCCAGTAGTGCGACTCTTTCGCCAGATACGCAGTATTTT. Full variable domain (outside the CDR3, taken from reference TRBV19 and TRBJ2-3): DGGITQSPKYLFRKEGQNVTLSCEQNLNHDAMYWYRQDPGQGLRLIYYSQIVNDFQKGDIAEGYSVSREKKESFPLTVTSAQKNPTAFYLCASSATLSPDTQYFGPGTRLTVL.

This sequence joins TRBV24-1 and TRBJ2-1; 8 nucleotides agree with TRBD2. Germline V gives CDR1 KGHDR, CDR2 SFDVKD. There are 16 residues in the CDR3. Trimming at V came to 3 bases and at J to 5 bases, leaving 8 bases not matched to a gene. The CDR3 nucleotides read TGTGCCACCAGTGATGCCATAGCGGGACCTAACAATGAGCAGTTCTTC. Translating it yields CATSDAIAGPNNEQFF.

This rearrangement joins TRBV6-1 to TRBJ1-2; no clear D. The V end lost 0 bases, the J end lost 2 bases, and 10 bases lay between the germline ends. CDR3 size: 15 residues. Germline CDR1 reads MNHNS; CDR2 reads SASEGT. The CDR3 is CASSEAHTPNYGYTF. The DNA for the CDR3 is TGTGCCAGCAGTGAAGCGCACACACCAAACTATGGCTACACCTTC.